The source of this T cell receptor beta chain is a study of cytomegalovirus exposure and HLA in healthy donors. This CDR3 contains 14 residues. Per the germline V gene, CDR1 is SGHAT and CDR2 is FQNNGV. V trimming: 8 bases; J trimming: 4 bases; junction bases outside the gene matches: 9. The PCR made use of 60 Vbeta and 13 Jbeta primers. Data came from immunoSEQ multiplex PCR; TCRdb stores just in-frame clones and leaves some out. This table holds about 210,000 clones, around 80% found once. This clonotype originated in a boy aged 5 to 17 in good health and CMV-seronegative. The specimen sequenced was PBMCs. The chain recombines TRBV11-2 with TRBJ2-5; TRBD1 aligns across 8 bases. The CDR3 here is CASRPRQGRETQYF. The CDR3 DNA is TGTGCCAGCCGCCCGCGACAGGGGCGAGAGACCCAGTACTTC.